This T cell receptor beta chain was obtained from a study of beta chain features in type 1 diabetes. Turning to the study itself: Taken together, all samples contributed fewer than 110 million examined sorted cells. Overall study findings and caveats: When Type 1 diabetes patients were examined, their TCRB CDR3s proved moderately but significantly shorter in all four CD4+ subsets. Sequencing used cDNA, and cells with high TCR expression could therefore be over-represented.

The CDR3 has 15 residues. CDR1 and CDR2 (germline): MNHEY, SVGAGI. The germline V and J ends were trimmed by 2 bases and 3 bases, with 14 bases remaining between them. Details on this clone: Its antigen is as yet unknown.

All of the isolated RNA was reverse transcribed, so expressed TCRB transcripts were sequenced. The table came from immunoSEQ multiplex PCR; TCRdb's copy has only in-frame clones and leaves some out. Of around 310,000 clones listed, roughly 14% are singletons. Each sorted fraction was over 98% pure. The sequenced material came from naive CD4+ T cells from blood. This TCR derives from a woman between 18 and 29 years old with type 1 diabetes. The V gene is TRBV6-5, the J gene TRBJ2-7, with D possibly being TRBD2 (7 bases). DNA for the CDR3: TGTGCCAGCAGTTACGGGGGAGGGGGAATCTACGAGCAGTACTTC. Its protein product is CASSYGGGGIYEQYF.